This is a list of T cell receptor beta chains from one sample in a study of HIV-infected children after antiretroviral therapy interruption. TCRdb passed the 3' RACE reads through MiXCR, listing each CDR3 protein once. The sample yields about 89,000 distinct CDR3 sequences, around 6.9% seen once. The sequenced sample was CD45RA+ CD4+ T cells from PBMCs, pooled from several time points, obtained from a donor given antiretroviral therapy, either interrupted or continuous. The receptors were gathered from a pool of human donors with HIV. Each CDR3 is given with its conserved first and last residue. Each record gives: V gene, J gene, D gene, clone size, CDR3 protein, CDR3 DNA. D genes are given only for firm matches. Size values are once, few and many counts, or a class for expanded clones, and some rows have none.

TRBV7-3	TRBJ2-3	.	many	CASSLKLGSTDTQYF	TGTGCCAGCAGCTTAAAGTTGGGAAGCACAGATACGCAGTATTTT
TRBV11-2	TRBJ2-5	TRBD2	many	CASSPGLAGETQYF	TGTGCCAGCAGCCCGGGACTAGCGGGGGAGACCCAGTACTTC
TRBV3-1	TRBJ1-1	.	few	CASSQEDAEAFF	TGTGCCAGCAGCCAAGAAGACGCTGAAGCTTTCTTT
TRBV19	TRBJ1-2	TRBD1	many	CASSTPPDRGLWYGYTF	TGTGCCAGTAGTACCCCCCCTGACAGGGGCTTGTGGTATGGCTACACCTTC
TRBV4-1	TRBJ1-4	.	.	CASSPTGMTNEKLFF	TGCGCCAGCAGCCCTACAGGGATGACAAATGAAAAACTGTTTTTT
TRBV10-3	TRBJ2-3	.	many	CVIRGGSTDTQYF	TGTGTCATCAGGGGAGGCTCCACAGATACGCAGTATTTT
TRBV19	TRBJ2-1	.	many	CASSDWGRAYNEQFF	TGTGCCAGTAGTGACTGGGGGCGGGCTTACAATGAGCAGTTCTTC
TRBV10-3	TRBJ2-5	.	.	CAISEGSKYQETQYF	TGTGCCATCAGCGAGGGATCTAAGTACCAAGAGACCCAGTACTTC
TRBV10-2	TRBJ1-2	.	many	CASSWEDLHQKGGYTF	TGCGCCAGCAGCTGGGAGGATCTGCATCAGAAGGGGGGCTACACCTTC
TRBV29-1	TRBJ1-2	.	few	CSVEGVLWGNGYTF	TGCAGCGTTGAAGGAGTTTTATGGGGTAATGGCTACACCTTC
TRBV6-1	TRBJ1-1	.	many	CASSERATQGAFF	TGTGCCAGCAGTGAAAGGGCCACGCAGGGAGCTTTCTTT
TRBV10-3	TRBJ2-7	TRBD1	many	CAISDLPRDSGSYEQYF	TGTGCCATCAGTGATCTCCCCCGGGACAGCGGATCCTACGAGCAGTACTTC
TRBV24-1	TRBJ2-3	.	many	CATSDLDIRGSGTDTQYF	TGTGCCACCAGTGATTTGGATATTCGTGGGTCTGGCACAGATACGCAGTATTTT
TRBV6-2/TRBV6-3	TRBJ1-1	.	many	CASSVQVGGAEAFF	TGTGCCAGCAGTGTCCAGGTTGGAGGGGCTGAAGCTTTCTTT
TRBV12-3/TRBV12-4	TRBJ1-2	TRBD1	many	CASRDPGTGPRGYTF	TGTGCCAGCCGGGACCCCGGGACAGGGCCTCGCGGCTACACCTTC
TRBV6-1	TRBJ1-5	.	.	CASSETQPQHF	TGTGCCAGCAGTGAAACTCAGCCCCAGCATTTT
TRBV13	TRBJ1-4	TRBD1	many	CASSLGQRVNEKLFF	TGTGCCAGCAGTTTGGGACAGCGGGTTAATGAAAAACTGTTTTTT
TRBV6-2/TRBV6-3	TRBJ2-7	TRBD1	.	CASSSYRGFVHEQYF	TGTGCCAGCAGTTCCTACAGGGGATTCGTCCACGAGCAGTACTTC
TRBV9	TRBJ2-2	.	few	CASSRTADTGELFF	TGTGCCAGCAGTCGGACGGCCGACACCGGGGAGCTGTTTTTT
TRBV5-1	TRBJ2-2	TRBD2	many	CASRLAENTGELFF	TGCGCCAGCAGGCTAGCGGAGAACACCGGGGAGCTGTTTTTT